The clone carrying this T cell receptor (beta chain) has just a few counts. This entry comes from a study of blood T cell repertoires in COVID-19. The wider study: Acute and convalescent COVID-19 samples came from the United States, Italy and Spain. PBMCs, B-cell-depleted T cells, or T cells were the source of the cDNA or gDNA that made up the material.

In the source study's methods: Amplifying reference gene primers gave estimates of nucleated cell counts. Assay used: immunoSEQ multiplex PCR; TCRdb lists only in-frame clones, some missing. V, J and clone size derive from that table, while D and trimming were established from the DNA sequence. Of around 250,000 clones detected, approximately 86% appear once; the ten largest clones hold roughly 8.5%. The length of the CDR3 is 16 residues. Per germline, CDR1 MNHEY and CDR2 SVGAGI. J was trimmed by 5 bases and V by 2 bases; bases with no gene match: 7. The sample was peripheral blood. The TCR originated in a man aged 35 to 55 with active or convalescent COVID-19. This chain joins TRBV6-5 and TRBJ2-7; TRBD1 matches at 12 bases. CDR3 region: CASSYPTGTGGHEQYF. CDR3 DNA sequence: TGTGCCAGCAGTTACCCTACCGGGACAGGGGGCCACGAGCAGTACTTC.